The 19 T cell receptor beta chains below were found in one sample sequenced in a study of molecular identifiers for immune sequencing clone quantification. TCRdb fed the PCR reads into MiXCR, producing one record per CDR3 protein. The data show 400,000 to 600,000 distinct CDR3 sequences, around 25% seen once. Sequenced input: naive CD8+ T cells from blood, with Jurkat cell RNA spiked in. Subset described: FACS-sorted CD8+CD4-CCR7+CD45RA+ naive T cells. These receptor sequences come from a human donor in good health. Some libraries in this study had Jurkat cell RNA spiked in.

This clonotype occurred a few times. The V and J genes are TRBV7-2 and TRBJ1-5; no definite D call. V lost 5 bases and J lost 4, with 12 bases in between. CDR1 and CDR2 (germline): SGHTA, FQGNSA. The CDR3 extends over 14 amino acids. CDR3 sequence (DNA): TGTGCCAGCAGCGAGAACTTAAGGAATCAGCCCCAGCATTTT. It translates to CASSENLRNQPQHF.

The chain uses TRBV7-6 and TRBJ2-1, with 10 bases matching TRBD2. J was trimmed by 4 bases and V by 5 bases; bases with no gene match: 5. Germline CDR1 reads SGHVS; CDR2 reads FNYEAQ. The CDR3 totals 15 residues. CDR3 DNA: TGTGCCAGCAGCCTAGGGACTAGCGCTTACAATGAGCAGTTCTTC. Encoded protein: CASSLGTSAYNEQFF.

As concerns this clonotype: A junction end diverges from the germline sequence, so it may reflect a read error. The V call is TRBV4-3, the J call TRBJ1-1, with D perhaps TRBD1 (5 bases). This CDR3 contains 14 residues. Germline CDR1 LGHNA, CDR2 YSLEER. The CDR3 DNA is TGCGCCAGCAGCCAAGTCAGGGTCGACACTGCAGCTTTCTTT. It yields the protein CASSQVRVDTAAFF.

This clonotype was counted only a few times. J is TRBJ1-6 and V is TRBV13, with D possibly being TRBD1 (5 bases). Germline values: CDR1 PRHDT, CDR2 FYEKMQ (reference sequence). The CDR3 consists of 14 residues. Between the trimmed V and J ends, which lost 4 bases and 7 bases, there was a span of 11 bases. CDR3 nucleotide sequence: TGTGCCAGCAGCTCGACAGAGTCCAATTCACCCCTCCACTTT. Translating it yields CASSSTESNSPLHF.

As concerns this clonotype: A junction boundary mismatches the germline segment, possibly from a read error. The J gene is TRBJ2-1, the V gene TRBV12-3 or TRBV12-4, with TRBD2 matching over 9 bases. This CDR3 comprises 15 residues. CDR3: CASSLGREGQGELFF. DNA for the CDR3: TGTGCCAGCAGTTTAGGGCGGGAGGGCCAGGGTGAGCTGTTCTTC.

The chain couples TRBV11-2 to TRBJ1-1, with D unresolved. CDR1 is SGHAT, CDR2 FQNNGV, per germline. The CDR3 length is 12 residues. V gave up 5 bases and J gave up 13 bases, with 17 bases separating them. The CDR3 DNA reads as TGTGCCAGCAGCCGCTTAGACCAGAAGGATTTCTTT. This codes for CASSRLDQKDFF.

On this clonotype: This may be a read error: a much more frequent sequence differs by one nucleotide. The chain is built from TRBV7-2 and TRBJ2-7, with a tentative D call TRBD2 (6 bases). The CDR3 runs 13 residues. The germline V gene encodes CDR1 SGHTA and CDR2 FQGNSA. V shed 5 bases and J shed 4 bases, with 12 bases lying between them. The CDR3 bases are TGTGCCAGCAGCGCGGAGGGCATGTACGAGCAGTACTTC. Translation gives CASSAEGMYEQYF.

This rearrangement joins TRBV7-6 to TRBJ1-1; TRBD1 aligns across 10 bases. V shed 1 base and J 5 bases; nucleotides not matched to a gene: 10. The germline V gene has CDR1 SGHVS and CDR2 FNYEAQ. The CDR3 has 17 amino acids. The chain's CDR3 is CASSLGGVGQGRTEAFF. CDR3 nucleotide sequence: TGTGCCAGCAGCTTAGGCGGAGTGGGACAGGGGCGAACTGAAGCTTTCTTT.

This clonotype was detected only a few times. The V gene is TRBV27, the J gene TRBJ1-1; a possible D gene is TRBD1 (5 bases). The CDR3 consists of 12 residues. Germline V CDR1 and CDR2: MNHEY, SMNVEV (reference sequence). Deletions cut 5 bases from V and 7 bases from J, with 11 bases between. CDR3 loop: CASSGFGGEAFF. CDR3 nucleotide sequence: TGTGCCAGCAGTGGATTTGGGGGTGAAGCTTTCTTT.

In its sample, this clonotype was seen many times. The chain is built from TRBV4-3 and TRBJ2-3, with D possibly TRBD1 on 5 matching bases. V was trimmed by 4 bases and J by 2 bases, leaving 10 bases between them. Per the germline V gene, CDR1 is LGHNA and CDR2 is YSLEER. This CDR3 is built from 14 residues. The CDR3 region is CASSPGMTTDTQYF. The CDR3 DNA reads as TGCGCCAGCAGCCCAGGGATGACCACAGATACGCAGTATTTT.

This clonotype was seen many times. In nucleotides, the CDR3 is TGCAGCGTTGAAGATTCCTACGAGCAGTACTTC. Translating it yields CSVEDSYEQYF. V gene TRBV29-1 combines with J gene TRBJ2-7; D gene ambiguous. This CDR3 is built from 11 residues. Trimming stripped 0 bases from V and 1 base from J, with 1 base between. The germline V gene has CDR1 SQVTM and CDR2 ANQGSEA.

Comment on this clonotype: Being one base from a much bigger clone, this may be a read error. The chain recombines TRBV4-1 with TRBJ2-7; 7 bases match TRBD2. CDR1 is MGHRA, CDR2 YSYEKL, per germline. The CDR3 runs 13 residues. CDR3 amino acids: CARSQEGGLEQYF. CDR3 nucleotides: TGCGCCCGCAGCCAAGAGGGAGGGCTCGAGCAGTACTTC.

Concerning this clonotype: Just one base apart from a much larger clone, this may be a read error. This chain joins TRBV28 and TRBJ1-5; tentatively, D is TRBD1 (6 bases). The CDR3 loop spans 14 amino acids. Germline CDR1 and CDR2: MDHEN and SYDVKM. CDR3 loop: CASSLSGDNQPQRF. As DNA, the CDR3 is TGTGCCAGCAGTTTATCAGGGGACAATCAGCCCCAGCGTTTT.

With regard to this clonotype: Its ends do not fully match the called genes, so a read error is possible. The chain combines TRBV12-3 or TRBV12-4 with TRBJ2-3; the D is unclear. The CDR3 is made up of 13 amino acids. CDR3 in DNA: TGTGCCAGCGGTTTAAGGCTAGTTCATACGCAGTATTTT. Its protein is CASGLRLVHTQYF.

In its sample, this clonotype was seen many times. The V and J genes are TRBV4-3 and TRBJ2-2; 7 nucleotides align to TRBD1. Germline V gene lookup returns CDR1 LGHNA and CDR2 YSLEER. The junction had 3 bases not matched to a gene; V was cut back by 1 base and J by 1 base. The CDR3 is made up of 16 amino acids. Here the CDR3 reads CASSQAGQVNTGELFF. The CDR3 DNA reads TGCGCCAGCAGCCAAGCCGGACAGGTGAACACCGGGGAGCTGTTTTTT.

This clonotype came up once. This clone may be a read error of a much larger clone one base away. This sequence joins TRBV28 and TRBJ2-3, with D unresolved. CDR1 is MDHEN and CDR2 is SYDVKM in the germline V gene. The CDR3 covers 15 residues. V was trimmed by 5 bases and J by 2 bases, leaving 14 bases between them. The CDR3: CASSKRKAHTDTQYF. For the CDR3, the DNA is TGTGCCAGCAGTAAACGCAAAGCACACACAGATACGCAGTATTTT. The variable domain in full, with the rest retrieved from reference TRBV28 and TRBJ2-3, is DVKVTQSSRYLVKRTGEKVFLECVQDMDHENMFWYRQDPGLGLRLIYFSYDVKMKEKGDIPEGYSVSREKKERFSLILESASTNQTSMYLCASSKRKAHTDTQYFGPGTRLTVL.

This chain connects TRBV28 to TRBJ2-5; D might be TRBD2 (7 bases). V dropped 1 base and J dropped 4 bases, with 16 bases sitting between them. Germline lookup yields CDR1 MDHEN and CDR2 SYDVKM. The CDR3 has 16 residues. The CDR3 here is CASSLLGGGARETQYF. The CDR3 DNA follows: TGTGCCAGCAGTTTATTGGGGGGGGGGGCCAGAGAGACCCAGTACTTC. Drawing the rest from reference TRBV28 and TRBJ2-5, the complete variable domain is DVKVTQSSRYLVKRTGEKVFLECVQDMDHENMFWYRQDPGLGLRLIYFSYDVKMKEKGDIPEGYSVSREKKERFSLILESASTNQTSMYLCASSLLGGGARETQYFGPGTRLLVL.

This clonotype was detected ten times or more. The J gene is TRBJ2-3, the V gene TRBV12-3 or TRBV12-4; D is possibly TRBD2 (5 bases). Trimming took 7 bases from V and 4 from J, leaving 15 bases between them. The CDR3 has 14 amino acids. CDR3 sequence reads: CASTPASTADTQYF. CDR3 DNA: TGTGCCAGCACCCCCGCTAGCACGGCAGATACGCAGTATTTT.

This clonotype occurred a few times. The chain carries TRBV6-6 and TRBJ2-3; 9 bases line up with TRBD1. CDR1 and CDR2 (germline): MNHNY, SVGAGI (reference sequence). This CDR3 has 15 amino acids. Trimming cost V 6 bases and J 5 bases; bases outside gene matches: 9. CDR3 sequence: CASSPDGTGRDTQYF. In DNA, the CDR3 is TGTGCCAGCAGCCCTGACGGGACAGGGAGAGATACGCAGTATTTT.